The 27 T cell receptor beta chains given below trace back to one sample, sequenced in a study of CD8 T cells in Susac syndrome. An amount of RNA that ranged from roughly 0.5 to 1 ug was reverse transcribed with random hexamers. MiXCR, applied by TCRdb to the immunoSEQ multiplex PCR reads, yields one record per CDR3 protein. Of about 77,000 distinct CDR3 sequences in the sample, more than 85% are singletons; the top ten hold about 0.54%. The sequenced sample consisted of CD4+ T cells from PBMCs. The receptors were gathered from a human donor with Susac syndrome.

This clonotype was detected only once. The V and J genes are TRBV28 and TRBJ1-2; no clear D gene. The V gene lost 4 bases and the J gene lost 5 bases, with 11 bases spanning the gap. The CDR3 length is 13 residues. Germline V CDR1 and CDR2: MDHEN, SYDVKM. CDR3 in DNA: TGTGCCAGCAGTTCGCCCGACGGATATGGCTACACCTTC. This translates into CASSSPDGYGYTF.

This clonotype is classed as medium-sized. The rearrangement links TRBV29-1 to TRBJ1-1, with TRBD1 as a possible D gene (5 bases). The CDR3 loop spans 14 amino acids. Trimming cost V 4 bases and J 0 bases, with 12 bases left between them. The V gene's germline CDR1 is SQVTM and CDR2 ANQGSEA. The chain's CDR3 is CSVVPRDVNTEAFF. The CDR3 bases are TGCAGCGTTGTCCCCCGGGACGTGAACACTGAAGCTTTCTTT. The entire variable domain, with the rest obtained from reference TRBV29-1 and TRBJ1-1, is as follows: SAVISQKPSRDICQRGTSLTIQCQVDSQVTMMFWYRQQPGQSLTLIATANQGSEATYESGFVIDKFPISRPNLTFSTLTVSNMSPEDSSIYLCSVVPRDVNTEAFFGQGTRLTVV.

The rearrangement uses TRBV14 and TRBJ2-3; 11 nucleotides line up with TRBD2. After removal of 8 bases from V and 1 base from J, the junction contained 11 bases not matched to a gene. The CDR3 has 17 amino acids. The germline CDR1 and CDR2 sequences are SGHDN and FVKESK. The CDR3 is CASLFTSGGPRTDTQYF. The CDR3 DNA reads as TGTGCCAGCCTCTTTACTAGCGGGGGTCCTCGCACAGATACGCAGTATTTT.

The chain uses TRBV10-3 and TRBJ2-1, with 7 positions matching TRBD2. V shed 4 bases and J 10 bases; nucleotides not matched to a gene: 4. There are 12 residues in the CDR3. The germline V gene encodes CDR1 ENHRY and CDR2 SYGVKD. DNA of the CDR3: TGTGCCATCAGTGTCAATAGCGGGGAGCAGTTCTTC. This translates into CAISVNSGEQFF.

The gene calls are TRBV20-1 and TRBJ2-3; possibly TRBD2 for D (7 bases). The CDR3 totals 15 residues. Germline CDR1 is DFQATT and CDR2 is SNEGSKA (reference sequence). With 3 bases removed from V and 0 bases from J, the gap between germline ends came to 13 bases. CDR3 nucleotide sequence: TGCAGTGCTAGCAGGGCGGGGGCTAGCACAGATACGCAGTATTTT. Amino acid sequence: CSASRAGASTDTQYF.

This chain connects TRBV28 to TRBJ2-7; perhaps TRBD2 as D (6 bases). The CDR3 extends over 14 amino acids. CDR1 and CDR2 (germline): MDHEN, SYDVKM. V was trimmed by 5 bases and J by 3 bases, leaving 14 bases between them. This CDR3 is CASSGSGGHYEQYF. Written as DNA, the CDR3 is TGTGCCAGCAGTGGGAGCGGAGGGCACTACGAGCAGTACTTC.

The V gene is TRBV20-1, the J gene TRBJ2-1, with 9 nucleotides matching TRBD2. CDR3 length: 13 amino acids. The germline CDR1 and CDR2 sequences are DFQATT and SNEGSKA (reference sequence). V lost 6 bases and J lost 8; bases outside the gene matches: 8. The CDR3 protein is CSARGLAGDEQFF. The CDR3 coding sequence is TGCAGTGCGCGGGGACTAGCAGGCGATGAGCAGTTCTTC.

The chain is built from TRBV3-1 and TRBJ2-6; tentatively, D is TRBD1 (6 bases). CDR3 length equals 17 residues. Germline V gene data show CDR1 as LGHDT and CDR2 as YNNKEL (reference sequence). V was trimmed by 6 bases and J by 0 bases, leaving 15 bases between them. The CDR3 protein is CASRQGISSSGANVLTF. CDR3 nucleotide sequence: TGTGCCAGCAGGCAGGGGATCAGCAGCTCTGGGGCCAACGTCCTGACTTTC.

The CDR3 region has the DNA TGTGCCAGCAGTGAATATTTAGCGGGGGTAGAGGATACGCAGTATTTT. This gives the protein CASSEYLAGVEDTQYF. The chain is built from TRBV25-1 and TRBJ2-3, with 9 positions matching TRBD2. Germline values: CDR1 MGHDK, CDR2 SYGVNS. The CDR3 sequence is 16 residues long. V lost 0 bases and J lost 6; bases outside the gene matches: 7.

CDR3 amino acids: CSARGQGTSPHEQYF. The CDR3 coding sequence is TGCAGTGCTAGAGGCCAGGGGACCTCACCCCACGAGCAGTACTTC. The rearrangement links TRBV20-1 to TRBJ2-7; D perhaps matches TRBD1 (6 bases). CDR3 length equals 15 residues. Trimming pared 1 base from V and 5 bases from J, leaving 18 bases between. Germline V gives CDR1 DFQATT, CDR2 SNEGSKA (reference sequence).

The V call is TRBV5-1, the J call TRBJ2-1, with D possibly TRBD2 on 5 matching bases. V was pared by 0 bases and J by 3 bases, with 7 bases between. Germline assignment: CDR1 SGHRS and CDR2 YFSETQ. There are 14 residues in the CDR3. CDR3 sequence reads: CASSLEAGYNEQFF. The CDR3 region has the DNA TGCGCCAGCAGCTTGGAGGCGGGCTACAATGAGCAGTTCTTC.

The V gene is TRBV7-2, the J gene TRBJ2-3; no clear D gene. Germline-derived CDR1 and CDR2 are SGHTA and FQGNSA. The CDR3 runs to 15 residues. Trimming stripped 5 bases from V and 3 bases from J, with 15 bases between. CDR3: CASSPAPTSTDTQYF. The CDR3 nucleotides are TGTGCCAGCAGCCCCGCCCCCACCTCTACAGATACGCAGTATTTT.

The V and J genes are TRBV19 and TRBJ1-5; D not resolved. The ends were cut back, 3 bases at V and 2 bases at J, with 11 bases in the middle. This CDR3 has 15 residues. Germline V gene data show CDR1 as LNHDA and CDR2 as SQIVND (reference sequence). CDR3 region: CASSIQAGRNQPQHF. CDR3 coding DNA: TGTGCCAGTAGTATCCAAGCCGGGCGCAATCAGCCCCAGCATTTT.

J is TRBJ1-1 and V is TRBV12-3 or TRBV12-4; D ambiguous. V was trimmed by 6 bases and J by 1 base, leaving 6 bases between them. The CDR3 has 12 residues. The CDR3, as DNA: TGTGCCAGCAGCACGGCGAACACTGAAGCTTTCTTT. It specifies CASSTANTEAFF.

This chain uses TRBV18 with TRBJ2-7; TRBD2 matches 11 bases. Trimming removed 3 bases from V and 2 bases from J; junction bases left unmatched: 6. In germline, CDR1 is KGHSH, CDR2 LQKENI. The CDR3 is 16 amino acids. CDR3: CASSPPGTSGTYEQYF. The CDR3 DNA sequence: TGTGCCAGCTCACCCCCGGGGACTAGCGGAACCTACGAGCAGTACTTC.

The sample holds a few counts of this clonotype. The chain is built from TRBV9 and TRBJ2-7; perhaps D is TRBD1 or TRBD2 (5 bases each). This CDR3 has 14 residues. Germline CDR1 and CDR2: SGDLS and YYNGEE. Trimming stripped 0 bases from V and 3 bases from J, with 10 bases between. The CDR3 nucleotides are TGTGCCAGCAGCGTAGACGGGACGGGCTACGAGCAGTACTTC. Protein sequence: CASSVDGTGYEQYF.

The gene calls are TRBV6-5 and TRBJ2-7; D gene ambiguous. V gave up 2 bases and J gave up 3 bases, with 11 bases separating them. CDR1 is MNHEY, CDR2 SVGAGI, per germline. The CDR3 contains 14 residues. CDR3 sequence (DNA): TGTGCCAGCAGTTACGCCAGGAGCCACTACGAGCAGTACTTC. Translating it yields CASSYARSHYEQYF.

This clonotype was recorded only once. The V and J genes are TRBV6-5 and TRBJ2-5; TRBD2 matches 12 bases. This CDR3 spans 15 amino acids. The J segment lost 5 bases and the V segment lost 6 bases, leaving 7 bases of the junction unmatched. Looked up from germline, CDR1 is MNHEY and CDR2 is SVGAGI. The CDR3 DNA follows: TGTGCCAGCAGGGTCCTAGCGGGAGGGCCGGAGACCCAGTACTTC. This translates into CASRVLAGGPETQYF.

This clonotype was seen only a few times. The rearrangement joins TRBV11-2 to TRBJ2-1; the D is unclear. Trimming cost V 0 bases and J 5 bases, with 14 bases left between them. Germline CDR1 reads SGHAT; CDR2 reads FQNNGV. CDR3 length: 16 amino acids. CDR3 in DNA: TGTGCCAGCAGCTTAGAGGTGGGCCTCCGAGACAATGAGCAGTTCTTC. Its translation: CASSLEVGLRDNEQFF. The full variable domain, completed using reference TRBV11-2 and TRBJ2-1, is EAGVAQSPRYKIIEKRQSVAFWCNPISGHATLYWYQQILGQGPKLLIQFQNNGVVDDSQLPKDRFSAERLKGVDSTLKIQPAKLEDSAVYLCASSLEVGLRDNEQFFGPGTRLTVL.

The V call is TRBV2, the J call TRBJ2-5; D is unclear. From germline, CDR1 is SNHLY and CDR2 FYNNEI. The CDR3 has 11 amino acids. The V gene lost 8 bases and the J gene lost 7 bases, with 11 bases spanning the gap. The CDR3 reads CASEERRTQYF. The CDR3 region has the DNA TGTGCCAGCGAGGAGAGGAGGACCCAGTACTTC.

This chain joins TRBV7-9 and TRBJ2-5; a weak D match, TRBD2 (6 bases). Germline values: CDR1 SEHNR, CDR2 FQNEAQ (reference sequence). This CDR3 region has 14 residues. V dropped 3 bases and J dropped 4 bases, with 12 bases sitting between them. The CDR3 here is CASSFPGLIETQYF. CDR3 nucleotide sequence: TGTGCCAGCAGCTTCCCGGGACTTATAGAGACCCAGTACTTC.

This chain connects TRBV10-2 to TRBJ2-2, with a weak D call TRBD1 (6 bases). The length of the CDR3 is 13 residues. Between the trimmed V and J ends, which lost 9 bases and 1 base, there was a span of 9 bases. Per the germline V gene, CDR1 is WSHSY and CDR2 is SAAADI. The CDR3 region has the DNA TGCGCCAGGGCCAGGGGGAACACCGGGGAGCTGTTTTTT. Translated, it gives CARARGNTGELFF.

V is TRBV6-2 or TRBV6-3 and J is TRBJ1-1; D ambiguous. From germline, CDR1 is MNHEY and CDR2 SVGEGT. Deletions cut 4 bases from V and 1 base from J, with 7 bases between. The CDR3 is 13 residues long. In DNA, the CDR3 is TGTGCCAGCAGTTGGGAGGGGAACACTGAAGCTTTCTTT. It specifies CASSWEGNTEAFF.

The V gene is TRBV5-4, the J gene TRBJ1-3; 10 bases are a match to TRBD1. The ends lost 4 bases at V and 9 bases at J; junction bases unmatched: 7. Germline V CDR1 and CDR2: SGHNT, YYREEE (reference sequence). This CDR3 is 14 amino acids long. As DNA, the CDR3 is TGTGCCAGCAGCCGACAGGGGGCTGAGAGCACCATATATTTT. Protein: CASSRQGAESTIYF.

The chain combines TRBV20-1 with TRBJ2-1; D not certain. The germline V gene encodes CDR1 DFQATT and CDR2 SNEGSKA (reference sequence). V dropped 6 bases and J dropped 6 bases, with 12 bases sitting between them. CDR3 size: 12 residues. CDR3 loop: CSAPPSSNEQFF. The CDR3 DNA reads TGCAGTGCACCGCCAAGTTCCAATGAGCAGTTCTTC.

The chain couples TRBV20-1 to TRBJ2-1; 9 nucleotides agree with TRBD2. Trimming cost V 1 base and J 0 bases; bases outside gene matches: 4. The CDR3 covers 16 residues. Germline CDR1 and CDR2: DFQATT and SNEGSKA (reference sequence). The CDR3 loop reads CSARGSGGSSYNEQFF. CDR3 DNA sequence: TGCAGTGCTAGAGGTAGCGGGGGAAGCTCCTACAATGAGCAGTTCTTC.

This sequence joins TRBV7-2 and TRBJ1-4, with 7 bases aligning to TRBD1. The CDR3 runs 13 residues. Germline V gene sequence: CDR1 SGHTA, CDR2 FQGNSA. The ends lost 3 bases at V and 10 bases at J; junction bases unmatched: 5. CDR3 in DNA: TGTGCCAGCAGCTTGGGGACAGAAGGAAAACTGTTTTTT. This codes for CASSLGTEGKLFF.